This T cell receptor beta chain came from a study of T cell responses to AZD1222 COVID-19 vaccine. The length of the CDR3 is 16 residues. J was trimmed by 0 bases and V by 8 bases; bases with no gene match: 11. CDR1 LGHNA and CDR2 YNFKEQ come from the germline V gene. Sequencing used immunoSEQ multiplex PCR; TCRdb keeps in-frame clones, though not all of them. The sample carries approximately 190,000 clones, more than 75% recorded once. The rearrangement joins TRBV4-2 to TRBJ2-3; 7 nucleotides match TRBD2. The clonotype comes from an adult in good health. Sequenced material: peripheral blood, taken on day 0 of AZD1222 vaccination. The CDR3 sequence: CASRGSGVPSTDTQYF. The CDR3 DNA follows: TGTGCCAGCCGAGGGAGCGGGGTACCTAGCACAGATACGCAGTATTTT.